This T cell receptor beta chain originates from a study of shared clonotypes between healthy human individuals. Across the study: The composition of the donors was two women and three men aged 18 to 49.

In this sample, this clone turned up once. Its antigen is unidentified. V was clipped by 6 bases and J by 10 bases; unmatched bases: 7. The CDR3 covers 14 residues. Germline V lookup: CDR1 LNHDA, CDR2 SQIVND (reference sequence). Study results and caveats: A few donors had about 5.1% of their naive CD4 clonotypes in common. Clonotype sharing among donors was thought likely to change with sequencing depth. Compared with clonotypes that all four donors shared, non-shared clonotypes had lower generation probabilities.

The repertoire was sequenced with immunoSEQ multiplex PCR; TCRdb's copy has only in-frame clones and lacks some. This sample has about 2 million clones; 85% to 95% occur once, and the top ten carry 0.1% to 0.15%. Sequenced material: naive CD4+ T cells sorted from blood. Subset given: CD45RA+ positively selected. The chain carries TRBV19 and TRBJ1-6, with 9 nucleotides matching TRBD1. The receptor was derived from a man younger than 30 in good health. This CDR3 is CASRTGTGISPLHF. For the CDR3, the DNA is TGTGCCAGTAGGACCGGGACAGGGATCTCACCCCTCCACTTT.